What follows are 17 T cell receptor beta chains derived from one specimen sequenced in a study of CD8 T cells in ankylosing spondylitis. TCRdb analysed the 5' RACE reads with MiXCR anew, one entry per CDR3 protein. The sample has around 490,000 distinct CDR3 sequences; over 4% are singletons. Study-wide results and limits: Apparently characteristic of ankylosing spondylitis blood was a TCR beta motif (about 8 highly homologous variants).

Their specific antigens are unknown. The sample consisted of blood, either unsorted or a sorted T cell fraction (not recorded which). These receptors came from a male donor with ankylosing spondylitis.

This clonotype showed up many times. This sequence joins TRBV4-3 and TRBJ1-4; D remains unclear. Trimming removed 1 base from V and 4 bases from J, with 10 bases in between. The CDR3 is 15 amino acids. Germline CDR1 and CDR2: LGHNA and YSLEER. Here the CDR3 DNA reads TGCGCCAGCAGCCAAGTAGGGCGGGGTAATGAAAAACTGTTTTTT. It is translated as CASSQVGRGNEKLFF.

V gene TRBV2 combines with J gene TRBJ2-2; TRBD1 matches at 7 bases. The CDR3 extends over 15 amino acids. The V gene's germline CDR1 is SNHLY and CDR2 FYNNEI. The ends lost 3 bases at V and 1 base at J; junction bases unmatched: 2. CDR3 nucleotide sequence: TGTGCCAGCAGTGAGAGGGGGCGGAACACCGGGGAGCTGTTTTTT. Protein product: CASSERGRNTGELFF.

This clonotype has at least ten counts. CDR3 residues: CASSQAPYLQGYTF. The CDR3 DNA reads as TGTGCCAGCAGCCAGGCTCCCTATTTACAGGGCTACACCTTC. V gene TRBV7-9 combines with J gene TRBJ1-2; D remains unclear. Germline values: CDR1 SEHNR, CDR2 FQNEAQ (reference sequence). This CDR3 has 14 residues. Trimming removed 5 bases at V and 8 bases at J, with 18 bases between. The full variable domain, in which reference TRBV7-9 and TRBJ1-2 provide the parts outside the CDR3, is DTGVSQNPRHKITKRGQNVTFRCDPISEHNRLYWYRQTLGQGPEFLTYFQNEAQLEKSRLLSDRFSAERPKGSFSTLEIQRTEQGDSAMYLCASSQAPYLQGYTFGSGTRLTVV.

As to this clonotype: A much more abundant neighbour one base away suggests this may be a read error. V usage is TRBV7-9 and J usage is TRBJ1-1; D is ambiguous. The germline gives CDR1 SEHNR, CDR2 FQNEAQ (reference sequence). This CDR3 is built from 12 residues. V lost 2 bases, J lost 10 bases, and 11 bases lay in between. CDR3 sequence reads: CASSLFWVSAFF. CDR3 bases: TGTGCCAGCAGCTTATTTTGGGTGTCAGCTTTCTTT.

The J gene is TRBJ2-5, the V gene TRBV18; D remains unclear. V was shortened by 3 bases and J by 5 bases, with 10 bases between the two germline ends. This CDR3 comprises 13 residues. Germline-derived CDR1 and CDR2 are KGHSH and LQKENI. The CDR3 protein is CASSPRVSETQYF. The CDR3 DNA reads as TGTGCCAGCTCACCCCGGGTCTCGGAGACCCAGTACTTC.

V usage is TRBV29-1 and J usage is TRBJ2-1; D call uncertain. The CDR3 length is 11 residues. V dropped 7 bases and J dropped 3 bases, with 7 bases sitting between them. Germline V gene lookup returns CDR1 SQVTM and CDR2 ANQGSEA. CDR3 nucleotides: TGCAGCGGCGGAAACTACAATGAGCAGTTCTTC. This gives the protein CSGGNYNEQFF.

This clonotype was seen many times. The rearrangement uses TRBV29-1 and TRBJ2-5; TRBD2 agrees at 11 bases. The length of the CDR3 is 16 residues. Trimming cost V 6 bases and J 2 bases; bases outside gene matches: 11. Per germline, CDR1 SQVTM and CDR2 ANQGSEA. CDR3 DNA sequence: TGCAGCGTCTCGCCTGGGACTAGCGGTACTCAAGAGACCCAGTACTTC. Translating gives CSVSPGTSGTQETQYF.

This clonotype has ten or more counts. The CDR3 reads CASREPGDFYEQYF. CDR3 nucleotide sequence: TGTGCCAGCAGGGAGCCCGGCGACTTCTACGAGCAGTACTTC. This chain joins TRBV25-1 and TRBJ2-7, with D unclear. The V end lost 6 bases, the J end lost 3 bases, and 15 bases lay between the germline ends. CDR1 and CDR2 from the germline V gene are MGHDK and SYGVNS. This CDR3 spans 14 amino acids.

This clonotype has ten or more counts. The J gene is TRBJ2-7, the V gene TRBV29-1, with 8 bases fitting TRBD2. CDR3 size: 13 residues. Unmatched junction bases numbered 5, after V lost 4 bases and J lost 3 bases. CDR1 is SQVTM and CDR2 is ANQGSEA in the germline V gene. The CDR3 protein is CSVVGLDLYEQYF. CDR3 DNA sequence: TGCAGCGTTGTGGGACTAGATCTCTACGAGCAGTACTTC.

This clonotype was counted ten times or more. The chain employs TRBV12-3 or TRBV12-4 and TRBJ1-5; D possibly corresponds to TRBD1 (6 bases). Between the trimmed V and J ends, which lost 6 bases and 7 bases, there was a span of 13 bases. CDR3 length: 13 amino acids. CDR3 residues: CASSRTDEQPQHF. CDR3 DNA: TGTGCCAGCAGCCGGACAGATGAGCAGCCCCAGCATTTT.

This clonotype turned up a few times. In DNA form, the CDR3 reads TGCGCCAGCAGCCAAGGCGCTGGACTGCCCTACGAGCAGTACTTC. Protein product: CASSQGAGLPYEQYF. J is TRBJ2-7 and V is TRBV4-3, with TRBD2 as a possible D gene (5 bases). Per germline, CDR1 LGHNA and CDR2 YSLEER. This CDR3 is built from 15 residues. Trimming took off 1 base at V and 2 bases at J, with 12 bases between the two ends.

This clonotype was seen repeatedly, ten times or more. The J gene is TRBJ1-6, the V gene TRBV20-1; possibly TRBD1 for D (5 bases). This CDR3 contains 15 residues. Per germline, CDR1 DFQATT and CDR2 SNEGSKA (reference sequence). V was pared by 2 bases and J by 10 bases, with 18 bases between. CDR3 sequence: CSARKGTPGDSPLHF. CDR3 DNA: TGCAGTGCTAGAAAAGGGACGCCGGGGGACTCACCCCTCCACTTT.

This clonotype has ten or more counts. The chain joins TRBV20-1 to TRBJ1-4; D gene uncertain. Trimming took 1 base from V and 0 from J, leaving 0 bases between them. CDR1 and CDR2 (germline): DFQATT, SNEGSKA (reference sequence). This CDR3 region has 12 residues. CDR3 region: CSARATNEKLFF. The CDR3 DNA is TGCAGTGCTAGAGCAACTAATGAAAAACTGTTTTTT.

This clonotype was detected many times. The CDR3 bases are TGTGCCAGCAGCTTAGCCCCGATGGTGCTAGCGGACTCCTACGAGCAGTACTTC. It is translated as CASSLAPMVLADSYEQYF. The rearrangement uses TRBV7-2 and TRBJ2-7; TRBD2 matches 7 bases. The CDR3 is 18 residues long. V dropped 0 bases and J dropped 0; count of bases not matched to a gene: 11. Germline lookup yields CDR1 SGHTA and CDR2 FQGNSA.

This clonotype showed up many times. The CDR3 is CASSESGAYHGYTF. CDR3 DNA sequence: TGTGCCAGCAGCGAATCAGGAGCGTACCATGGCTACACCTTC. The gene calls are TRBV3-1 and TRBJ1-2, with D hard to call. This CDR3 contains 14 residues. V lost 5 bases and J 6 bases, leaving 16 bases between the germline ends. The V gene's germline CDR1 is LGHDT and CDR2 YNNKEL (reference sequence).

This clonotype was counted many times. CDR3 nucleotide sequence: TGCAGTGCGGGAATCAGGGTCACGCAGCCCCAGCATTTT. Translated: CSAGIRVTQPQHF. V is TRBV20-1 and J is TRBJ1-5; perhaps TRBD1 as D (5 bases). V was cut by 6 bases and J by 7 bases, with 16 bases left in between. The CDR3 is 13 residues long. From germline, CDR1 is DFQATT and CDR2 SNEGSKA (reference sequence).

V gene TRBV20-1 combines with J gene TRBJ2-3, with a tentative D call TRBD2 (5 bases). The CDR3 spans 13 residues. Trimming pared 4 bases from V and 0 bases from J, leaving 8 bases between. Germline V gives CDR1 DFQATT, CDR2 SNEGSKA (reference sequence). The CDR3 region has the DNA TGCAGTGCTATTGGCGGGAGCACAGATACGCAGTATTTT. Amino acid sequence: CSAIGGSTDTQYF.